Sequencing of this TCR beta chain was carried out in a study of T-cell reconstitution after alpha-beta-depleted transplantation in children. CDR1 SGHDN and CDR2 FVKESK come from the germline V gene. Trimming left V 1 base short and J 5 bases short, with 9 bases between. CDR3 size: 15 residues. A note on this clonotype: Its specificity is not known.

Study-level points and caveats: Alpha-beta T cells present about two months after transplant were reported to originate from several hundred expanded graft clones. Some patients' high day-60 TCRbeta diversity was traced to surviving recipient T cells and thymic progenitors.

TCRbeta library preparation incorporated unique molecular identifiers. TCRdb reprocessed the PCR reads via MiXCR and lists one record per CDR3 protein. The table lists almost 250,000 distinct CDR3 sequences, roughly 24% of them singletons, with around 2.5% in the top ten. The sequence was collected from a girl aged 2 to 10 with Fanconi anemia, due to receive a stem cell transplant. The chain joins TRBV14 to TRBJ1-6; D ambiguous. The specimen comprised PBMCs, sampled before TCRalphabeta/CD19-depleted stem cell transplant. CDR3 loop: CASSQGSVNNSPLHF. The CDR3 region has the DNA TGTGCCAGCAGCCAAGGGTCAGTTAATAATTCACCCCTCCACTTT.